The 27 T cell receptor beta chains reported below all come from one sample, sequenced in a study of radiotherapy plus CTLA-4 blockade in lung cancer. Assay: immunoSEQ multiplex PCR; the TCRdb copy retains only in-frame clones and omits some. Among 53,000 or so clones listed, roughly 84% were seen once. The source was peripheral blood, collected from a patient treated with radiotherapy plus ipilimumab. These TCRs come from a human donor with non-small cell lung cancer whose response to radiotherapy plus ipilimumab could not be evaluated.

The chain employs TRBV10-3 and TRBJ2-5, with a possible D match to TRBD2 (5 bases). The DNA end is more similar to TRBJ2-7, so the J call may be wrong. The germline gives CDR1 ENHRY, CDR2 SYGVKD. The CDR3 is made up of 14 amino acids. CDR3 sequence (DNA): TGTGCCATCAGTGAGCGGGGTCTTACCTACGAGCAGTACTTC. Amino acids: CAISERGLTYEQYF.

This chain's CDR3 is CASSPFRGSGRRSYEQYF. The DNA for the CDR3 is TGTGCCAGCAGCCCCTTTAGGGGGAGCGGGAGGCGGTCCTACGAGCAGTACTTC. This sequence joins TRBV14 and TRBJ2-7; TRBD2 aligns across 9 bases. The V gene's germline CDR1 is SGHDN and CDR2 FVKESK. The CDR3 has 18 residues. Unmatched junction bases numbered 14, after V lost 4 bases and J lost 1 base. The full variable domain, with the rest looked up from reference TRBV14 and TRBJ2-7, is EAGVTQFPSHSVIEKGQTVTLRCDPISGHDNLYWYRRVMGKEIKFLLHFVKESKQDESGMPNNRFLAERTGGTYSTLKVQPAELEDSGVYFCASSPFRGSGRRSYEQYFGPGTRLTVT.

This rearrangement joins TRBV5-1 to TRBJ2-1; unclear D gene. This CDR3 comprises 12 residues. Deletions cut 0 bases from V and 6 bases from J, with 4 bases between. CDR1 and CDR2 (germline): SGHRS, YFSETQ. CDR3 region: CASSLVRNEQFF. The CDR3 coding sequence is TGCGCCAGCAGCTTGGTCCGCAATGAGCAGTTCTTC.

The chain employs TRBV5-1 and TRBJ2-5; the D is unclear. This CDR3 comprises 16 residues. V gave up 0 bases and J gave up 4 bases, with 16 bases separating them. Germline CDR1 reads SGHRS; CDR2 reads YFSETQ. This chain's CDR3 is CASSLASAFAGETQYF. The CDR3 DNA follows: TGCGCCAGCAGCTTGGCCTCAGCGTTTGCCGGAGAGACCCAGTACTTC.

This sequence joins TRBV6-1 and TRBJ2-7; the D gene is possibly TRBD2 (6 bases). The length of the CDR3 is 14 residues. The ends were cut back, 6 bases at V and 5 bases at J, with 17 bases in the middle. CDR1 MNHNS and CDR2 SASEGT come from the germline V gene. CDR3 in amino acids: CASSRGSLLDEQYF. Written as DNA, the CDR3 is TGTGCCAGCAGCCGGGGGAGCTTGTTGGACGAGCAGTACTTC.

This rearrangement joins TRBV19 to TRBJ1-4, with TRBD1 matching 8 bases. Looked up from germline, CDR1 is LNHDA and CDR2 is SQIVND (reference sequence). The length of the CDR3 is 14 residues. With 6 bases clipped from V and 5 bases from J, the junction kept 5 bases outside the gene matches. The CDR3 sequence is CASRRDRSNEKLFF. The DNA for the CDR3 is TGTGCCAGTAGAAGGGACAGGTCGAATGAAAAACTGTTTTTT.

The rearrangement uses TRBV6-1 and TRBJ2-1, with D maybe TRBD2 (7 bases). Germline V gene lookup returns CDR1 MNHNS and CDR2 SASEGT. The CDR3 consists of 17 residues. V was pared by 4 bases and J by 5 bases, with 21 bases between. The CDR3 DNA reads as TGTGCCAGCAGTGGGGTGGGGTTGGGGGGGCCCCACAATGAGCAGTTCTTC. Encoded protein: CASSGVGLGGPHNEQFF.

This chain connects TRBV5-1 to TRBJ1-2, with 10 bases matching TRBD1. CDR1 is SGHRS, CDR2 YFSETQ, per germline. J gave up 6 bases and V 4 bases, and 15 bases lay outside the gene matches. The CDR3 consists of 17 residues. DNA for the CDR3: TGCGCCAGCAGCCCTGGGGGTATGACAGGGGGCTTTAATGGCTACACCTTC. The encoded protein is CASSPGGMTGGFNGYTF.

The chain links TRBV6-6 to TRBJ2-7; the D gene is possibly TRBD1 (6 bases). V lost 8 bases and J 9 bases, leaving 26 bases between the germline ends. Germline assignment: CDR1 MNHNY and CDR2 SVGAGI (reference sequence). The CDR3 length is 15 residues. The CDR3 loop is CASLGPGTHLTGQYF. In DNA form, the CDR3 reads TGTGCCAGCTTAGGCCCCGGGACACATCTTACAGGGCAGTACTTC.

The chain carries TRBV28 and TRBJ2-5; D is unresolved. The germline gives CDR1 MDHEN, CDR2 SYDVKM. V dropped 3 bases and J dropped 1 base, with 9 bases sitting between them. The CDR3 has 14 amino acids. CDR3 region: CASSFHSLQETQYF. The CDR3, as DNA: TGTGCCAGCAGTTTTCACAGCCTCCAAGAGACCCAGTACTTC.

CDR3 amino acids: CASSYINDRGGEQYF. In nucleotides, the CDR3 is TGTGCCAGCAGTTACATCAACGACAGGGGAGGCGAGCAGTACTTC. The chain carries TRBV6-6 and TRBJ2-7, with 8 bases that match TRBD1. CDR3 length: 15 residues. CDR1 MNHNY and CDR2 SVGAGI come from the germline V gene (reference sequence). With V trimmed by 2 bases and J by 6 bases, 9 bases remained unmatched.

The genes are TRBV5-1 and TRBJ2-7, with TRBD1 matching over 8 bases. After removal of 5 bases from V and 4 bases from J, the junction contained 5 bases not matched to a gene. The CDR3 runs 13 residues. Per the germline V gene, CDR1 is SGHRS and CDR2 is YFSETQ. The DNA of the CDR3 is TGCGCCAGCAGGGTGGACAGGGTATACGAGCAGTACTTC. This encodes CASRVDRVYEQYF.

V and J are TRBV5-4 and TRBJ1-1; D is unresolved. The CDR3 covers 13 residues. The V end was cut by 4 bases, the J end by 6 bases, with 13 bases between. Germline CDR1 reads SGHNT; CDR2 reads YYREEE (reference sequence). The CDR3 DNA follows: TGTGCCAGCAGCGACTTCAACTACCCTGAAGCTTTCTTT. Its translation: CASSDFNYPEAFF.

The V call is TRBV6-1, the J call TRBJ2-5, with D maybe TRBD1 (6 bases). Germline V gene sequence: CDR1 MNHNS, CDR2 SASEGT. Trimming stripped 3 bases from V and 2 bases from J, with 28 bases between. The length of the CDR3 is 20 residues. The CDR3 nucleotides read TGTGCCAGCAGTGAGCCGAGGGGCAGGGGCGGACAATATATACAAGAGACCCAGTACTTC. This gives the protein CASSEPRGRGGQYIQETQYF.

Worth noting for this clone: The identical CDR3 is also encoded by other nucleotide sequences in the sample. The V gene is TRBV7-8, the J gene TRBJ2-7; no reliable D call. This CDR3 has 13 residues. Between the trimmed V and J ends, which lost 1 base and 4 bases, there was a span of 8 bases. CDR1 is SGHVS, CDR2 FQNEAQ, per germline. Here the CDR3 DNA reads TGTGCCAGCAGCTTAGATCGGTTATACGAGCAGTACTTC. This encodes CASSLDRLYEQYF.

V and J are TRBV7-2 and TRBJ2-3; TRBD2 matches 8 bases. The ends lost 6 bases at V and 4 bases at J; junction bases unmatched: 6. CDR1 and CDR2 (germline): SGHTA, FQGNSA. The CDR3 is 14 residues long. The CDR3 DNA sequence: TGTGCCAGCAGTTCCGGACTAGCCCCAGATACGCAGTATTTT. It yields the protein CASSSGLAPDTQYF.

This clone was picked up a small number of times. The gene calls are TRBV6-6 and TRBJ2-7, with 8 positions matching TRBD1. This CDR3 comprises 14 residues. Germline CDR1 is MNHNY and CDR2 is SVGAGI (reference sequence). V lost 6 bases and J lost 6; bases outside the gene matches: 10. DNA for the CDR3: TGTGCCAGCAGGAGACCGGGACAGGTCCCCGAGCAGTACTTC. Its translation: CASRRPGQVPEQYF.

The chain combines TRBV18 with TRBJ1-6; 9 nucleotides line up with TRBD1. The germline CDR1 and CDR2 sequences are KGHSH and LQKENI. The CDR3 is 18 amino acids. V lost 1 base to trimming and J lost 10 bases; unmatched junction nucleotides: 14. CDR3 nucleotides: TGTGCCAGCTCACCACTTCTTACGGGACAGGGTGGACAGTCACCCCTCCACTTT. This encodes CASSPLLTGQGGQSPLHF.

The rearrangement uses TRBV5-4 and TRBJ2-7; 10 bases map to TRBD1. CDR1 SGHNT and CDR2 YYREEE come from the germline V gene (reference sequence). Trimming removed 0 bases from V and 1 base from J; junction bases left unmatched: 7. The CDR3 runs 17 residues. CDR3 nucleotides: TGTGCCAGCAGCTTGGGGGGACAGGGGCCGCTATCCTACGAGCAGTACTTC. Translating it yields CASSLGGQGPLSYEQYF. Using reference TRBV5-4 and TRBJ2-7 for the parts outside the CDR3, the full variable domain is ETGVTQSPTHLIKTRGQQVTLRCSSQSGHNTVSWYQQALGQGPQFIFQYYREEENGRGNFPPRFSGLQFPNYSSELNVNALELDDSALYLCASSLGGQGPLSYEQYFGPGTRLTVT.

This clone was detected only once. The J gene is TRBJ1-3, the V gene TRBV27; 8 positions match TRBD1. Trimming cost V 4 bases and J 1 base; bases outside gene matches: 3. The CDR3 extends over 15 amino acids. Germline V CDR1 and CDR2: MNHEY, SMNVEV (reference sequence). Written as DNA, the CDR3 is TGTGCCAGCAGTTCGAGACAGGGGTCTGGAAACACCATATATTTT. Protein sequence: CASSSRQGSGNTIYF.

This clone was observed a single time. The chain combines TRBV25-1 with TRBJ2-7; 7 bases map to TRBD1. The CDR3 length is 15 residues. From germline, CDR1 is MGHDK and CDR2 SYGVNS. The V and J ends lost 2 bases and 6 bases, in that order; junction bases with no gene match: 10. The CDR3, as DNA: TGTGCCAGCAGTGAAAGTAGGGACAGTTCGGGCGAGCAGTACTTC. Residues: CASSESRDSSGEQYF.

This chain connects TRBV7-2 to TRBJ2-7; unclear D gene. V lost 5 bases to trimming and J lost 3 bases, with 11 bases between them. The germline V gene has CDR1 SGHTA and CDR2 FQGNSA. The CDR3 totals 13 residues. Here the CDR3 reads CASSLTPNYEQYF. In nucleotides, the CDR3 is TGTGCCAGCAGCCTAACTCCCAACTACGAGCAGTACTTC. Looking up the rest from reference TRBV7-2 and TRBJ2-7 gives the full variable domain: GAGVSQSPSNKVTEKGKDVELRCDPISGHTALYWYRQSLGQGLEFLIYFQGNSAPDKSGLPSDRFSAERTGGSVSTLTIQRTQQEDSAVYLCASSLTPNYEQYFGPGTRLTVT.

The V and J genes are TRBV7-2 and TRBJ1-1; perhaps TRBD1 as D (5 bases). The V end lost 2 bases, the J end lost 4 bases, and 14 bases lay between the germline ends. Looked up from germline, CDR1 is SGHTA and CDR2 is FQGNSA. This CDR3 is 15 amino acids long. The CDR3 bases are TGTGCCAGCAGCTTACAACAACTAAGGGGCACTGAAGCTTTCTTT. This encodes CASSLQQLRGTEAFF.

J is TRBJ2-6 and V is TRBV27; TRBD1 is a possible D gene (5 bases). This CDR3 is built from 16 residues. CDR1 is MNHEY and CDR2 is SMNVEV in the germline V gene (reference sequence). Deletions cut 6 bases from V and 2 bases from J, with 14 bases between. CDR3 region: CASRETGDPGANVLTF. In DNA form, the CDR3 reads TGTGCCAGCAGGGAAACAGGCGACCCTGGGGCCAACGTCCTGACTTTC.

This sequence joins TRBV9 and TRBJ2-3; D is unresolved. With 3 bases removed from V and 0 bases from J, the gap between germline ends came to 8 bases. Germline values: CDR1 SGDLS, CDR2 YYNGEE. The CDR3 runs 14 residues. The DNA of the CDR3 is TGTGCCAGCAGCGCCCCAATGAGCACAGATACGCAGTATTTT. This translates into CASSAPMSTDTQYF. Supplemented by reference TRBV9 and TRBJ2-3, the full variable domain reads DSGVTQTPKHLITATGQRVTLRCSPRSGDLSVYWYQQSLDQGLQFLIQYYNGEERAKGNILERFSAQQFPDLHSELNLSSLELGDSALYFCASSAPMSTDTQYFGPGTRLTVL.

The chain joins TRBV7-9 to TRBJ2-7; 12 nucleotides align to TRBD1. The trim removed 5 bases at V and 7 bases at J, leaving 6 bases unmatched. This CDR3 has 14 residues. Looked up from germline, CDR1 is SEHNR and CDR2 is FQNEAQ (reference sequence). CDR3 amino acids: CASSPGQGAREQYF. The CDR3 nucleotides are TGTGCCAGCAGCCCGGGACAGGGGGCTCGGGAGCAGTACTTC.

This chain connects TRBV6-6 to TRBJ2-7, with TRBD1 matching over 7 bases. Trimming removed 4 bases from V and 6 bases from J; junction bases left unmatched: 6. There are 13 residues in the CDR3. Per germline, CDR1 MNHNY and CDR2 SVGAGI (reference sequence). DNA for the CDR3: TGTGCCAGCAGTTCAGGGACAGCGCTCGAGCAGTACTTC. Translated: CASSSGTALEQYF.